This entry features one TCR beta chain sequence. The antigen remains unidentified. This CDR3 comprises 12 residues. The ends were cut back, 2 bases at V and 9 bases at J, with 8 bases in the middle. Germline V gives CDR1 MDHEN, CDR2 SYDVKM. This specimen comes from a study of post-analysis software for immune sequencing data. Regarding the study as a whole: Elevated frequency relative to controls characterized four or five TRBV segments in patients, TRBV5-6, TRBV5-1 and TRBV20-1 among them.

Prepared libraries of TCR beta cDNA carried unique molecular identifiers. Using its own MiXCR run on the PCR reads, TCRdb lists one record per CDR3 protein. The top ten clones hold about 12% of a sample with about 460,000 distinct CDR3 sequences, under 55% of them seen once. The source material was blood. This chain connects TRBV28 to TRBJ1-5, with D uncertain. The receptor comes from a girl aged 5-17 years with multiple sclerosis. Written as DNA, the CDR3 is TGTGCCAGCAGTTTAACTGCAACGCCCCAGCATTTT. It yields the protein CASSLTATPQHF. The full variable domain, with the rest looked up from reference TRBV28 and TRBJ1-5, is DVKVTQSSRYLVKRTGEKVFLECVQDMDHENMFWYRQDPGLGLRLIYFSYDVKMKEKGDIPEGYSVSREKKERFSLILESASTNQTSMYLCASSLTATPQHFGDGTRLSIL.